This TCR beta chain was obtained from a study of blood T cell repertoires in COVID-19. The method was immunoSEQ multiplex PCR; TCRdb's version includes in-frame clones alone and lacks a portion of them. This table holds about 98,000 clones, more than 75% found once. Germline values: CDR1 KGHDR, CDR2 SFDVKD. The ends lost 2 bases at V and 7 bases at J; junction bases unmatched: 10. The CDR3 runs 17 residues. The rearrangement links TRBV24-1 to TRBJ2-1; 10 nucleotides match TRBD2. Material: peripheral blood. The source of this sequence is a man aged 50 to 59 with acute or convalescent COVID-19. In nucleotides, the CDR3 is TGTGCCACCAGTGATTACCCCCTAGCGGGAGAGGGTAATGAGCAGTTCTTC. This translates into CATSDYPLAGEGNEQFF.